This passage covers 26 T cell receptor beta chains from one sample sequenced in a study of CD8 T cells in ankylosing spondylitis. Whole-study results and caveats: A motif in TCR beta, a set of eight highly homologous variants, appeared characteristic of ankylosing spondylitis blood.

Their antigen targets remain unknown. TCRdb analysed the 5' RACE reads with MiXCR anew, one entry per CDR3 protein. The sample consists of roughly 700,000 distinct CDR3 sequences, under 20% of them appearing once. The sequencing input was blood, either unsorted or a sorted T cell fraction (not recorded which). The receptors originated from a male donor with ankylosing spondylitis.

This clonotype was recorded a few times. The chain carries TRBV16 and TRBJ1-5; D is undetermined. The CDR3 length is 15 residues. Between the trimmed V and J ends, which lost 3 bases and 7 bases, there was a span of 16 bases. In germline, CDR1 is KGHSY, CDR2 FQNENV. The CDR3, as DNA: TGTGCCAGCAGCCAGGATCGGCCGCCGCGCCAGCCCCAGCATTTT. Translated: CASSQDRPPRQPQHF.

This chain links TRBV29-1 with TRBJ2-5; D might be TRBD1 (5 bases). V was pared by 6 bases and J by 1 base, with 15 bases between. The CDR3 runs to 14 residues. Germline CDR1 reads SQVTM; CDR2 reads ANQGSEA. The CDR3, as DNA: TGCAGCGTCGAGGACACCCATAGCCAAGAGACCCAGTACTTC. Its translation: CSVEDTHSQETQYF.

This clonotype occurred many times. The chain links TRBV4-1 to TRBJ2-2, with 11 nucleotides matching TRBD2. V was pared by 5 bases and J by 3 bases, with 5 bases of the junction left unmatched. Germline lookup yields CDR1 MGHRA and CDR2 YSYEKL. The CDR3 is 16 residues long. CDR3: CASSLLAGEDTGELFF. In DNA, the CDR3 is TGCGCCAGCAGCTTACTAGCGGGAGAGGACACCGGGGAGCTGTTTTTT.

The chain is built from TRBV4-1 and TRBJ2-1; possibly TRBD2 for D (5 bases). Looked up from germline, CDR1 is MGHRA and CDR2 is YSYEKL. V lost 4 bases to trimming and J lost 9 bases, with 13 bases between them. CDR3 length equals 13 residues. The CDR3 reads CASSPAGVGEQFF. As DNA, the CDR3 is TGCGCCAGCAGCCCTGCCGGGGTGGGTGAGCAGTTCTTC.

The chain is built from TRBV12-3 or TRBV12-4 and TRBJ2-1; the D gene is possibly TRBD1 (6 bases). Deletions cut 5 bases from V and 2 bases from J, with 10 bases between. This CDR3 has 14 amino acids. The CDR3 bases are TGTGCCAGCAGTAACAGGGACCCCTACAATGAGCAGTTCTTC. Its translation is CASSNRDPYNEQFF.

The CDR3 here is CASRRQGAEGYTF. CDR3 nucleotide sequence: TGTGCCAGCAGAAGGCAGGGGGCGGAGGGCTACACCTTC. The chain has TRBV9 and TRBJ1-2; 8 bases fit TRBD1. This CDR3 has 13 residues. The ends lost 5 bases at V and 8 bases at J; junction bases unmatched: 8. Germline values: CDR1 SGDLS, CDR2 YYNGEE.

The chain links TRBV28 to TRBJ2-7, with D maybe TRBD1 (6 bases). The CDR3 consists of 14 residues. V gave up 5 bases and J gave up 7 bases, with 18 bases separating them. Germline assignment: CDR1 MDHEN and CDR2 SYDVKM. The CDR3 reads CASSLGAPQGEQYF. The CDR3 nucleotides are TGTGCCAGCAGTCTCGGGGCCCCCCAGGGGGAGCAGTACTTC. The full variable domain, completed using reference TRBV28 and TRBJ2-7, is DVKVTQSSRYLVKRTGEKVFLECVQDMDHENMFWYRQDPGLGLRLIYFSYDVKMKEKGDIPEGYSVSREKKERFSLILESASTNQTSMYLCASSLGAPQGEQYFGPGTRLTVT.

The genes are TRBV15 and TRBJ2-1, with TRBD1 matching 9 bases. The CDR3 sequence is 14 residues long. Trimming removed 5 bases from V and 8 bases from J; junction bases left unmatched: 7. Germline V gene data show CDR1 as LNHNV and CDR2 as YYDKDF (reference sequence). CDR3 residues: CATSARDRAHEQFF. The CDR3 DNA reads TGTGCCACCAGCGCTCGGGACAGGGCCCATGAGCAGTTCTTC. Full variable domain (rest looked up from reference TRBV15 and TRBJ2-1): DAMVIQNPRYQVTQFGKPVTLSCSQTLNHNVMYWYQQKSSQAPKLLFHYYDKDFNNEADTPDNFQSRRPNTSFCFLDIRSPGLGDTAMYLCATSARDRAHEQFFGPGTRLTVL.

This clonotype was recorded a few times. The gene calls are TRBV12-3 or TRBV12-4 and TRBJ1-1; D remains unclear. Trimming took off 4 bases at V and 1 base at J, with 19 bases between the two ends. This CDR3 spans 17 amino acids. The CDR3, as DNA: TGTGCCAGCAGTTCTGGAGGATACTTTCACAAGAACACTGAAGCTTTCTTT. This translates into CASSSGGYFHKNTEAFF.

In this sample, this clonotype turned up a few times. The chain links TRBV27 to TRBJ1-2, with 7 bases identical to TRBD1. J gave up 8 bases and V 3 bases, and 12 bases lay outside the gene matches. CDR1 is MNHEY, CDR2 SMNVEV, per germline (reference sequence). This CDR3 spans 15 amino acids. The CDR3, as DNA: TGTGCCAGCAGTTTCGGCCAGGGGGGCCCTTCAGGCTACACCTTC. Protein product: CASSFGQGGPSGYTF.

This clonotype was counted only a few times. The genes are TRBV19 and TRBJ1-5; perhaps TRBD1 as D (6 bases). V was clipped by 8 bases and J by 7 bases, with 18 bases between them. Germline assignment: CDR1 LNHDA and CDR2 SQIVND (reference sequence). The CDR3 totals 14 residues. The CDR3 nucleotides read TGTGCCAGTCAAGGGGGGGGATTGGACCAGCCCCAGCATTTT. As protein: CASQGGGLDQPQHF.

This clonotype has a handful of counts. The genes are TRBV5-1 and TRBJ2-6; 11 bases map to TRBD1. From germline, CDR1 is SGHRS and CDR2 YFSETQ. V shed 5 bases and J 2 bases; nucleotides not matched to a gene: 3. The CDR3 is 16 residues long. CDR3 nucleotides: TGCGCCAGCAGTGGGACAGGGGGGCCTGGGGCCAACGTCCTGACTTTC. Encoded protein: CASSGTGGPGANVLTF.

The V call is TRBV29-1, the J call TRBJ1-2; D call uncertain. This CDR3 is built from 12 residues. Germline lookup yields CDR1 SQVTM and CDR2 ANQGSEA. The germline V and J ends were trimmed by 0 bases and 7 bases, with 9 bases remaining between them. The CDR3 sequence: CSVEEAGIGYTF. For the CDR3, the DNA is TGCAGCGTTGAAGAGGCGGGGATTGGCTACACCTTC.

This clonotype was seen only a few times. This chain links TRBV7-9 with TRBJ2-5, with unresolved D. Germline V gives CDR1 SEHNR, CDR2 FQNEAQ (reference sequence). V lost 5 bases to trimming and J lost 5 bases, with 12 bases between them. The CDR3 is 13 amino acids. The CDR3 sequence: CASSLPREETQYF. Written as DNA, the CDR3 is TGTGCCAGCAGCCTCCCTCGCGAGGAGACCCAGTACTTC.

This clonotype has just a few counts. The rearrangement links TRBV3-1 to TRBJ2-7, with 9 positions matching TRBD2. CDR1 and CDR2 (germline): LGHDT, YNNKEL (reference sequence). V shed 3 bases and J 3 bases; nucleotides not matched to a gene: 6. The CDR3 sequence is 15 residues long. Here the CDR3 reads CASSHQTSGRYEQYF. The CDR3 DNA is TGTGCCAGCAGCCACCAGACTAGCGGACGCTACGAGCAGTACTTC.

The chain couples TRBV20-1 to TRBJ2-2; D gene uncertain. Looked up from germline, CDR1 is DFQATT and CDR2 is SNEGSKA (reference sequence). The CDR3 consists of 14 residues. V was pared by 3 bases and J by 4 bases, with 12 bases between. The DNA of the CDR3 is TGCAGTGCTAGCAAGTTCACTGCCACCGGGGAGCTGTTTTTT. Translation gives CSASKFTATGELFF.

The chain joins TRBV6-5 to TRBJ2-3, with 7 nucleotides matching TRBD2. Germline trimming cut 2 bases from V and 5 bases from J; bases unmatched to any gene: 13. CDR1 is MNHEY, CDR2 SVGAGI, per germline. The CDR3 extends over 17 amino acids. In DNA, the CDR3 is TGTGCCAGCAGTTACCGGGGCGGGAGCGGTTTTGGAGATACGCAGTATTTT. Protein sequence: CASSYRGGSGFGDTQYF.

The gene calls are TRBV5-1 and TRBJ2-1; D unclear. V was cut by 1 base and J by 0 bases, with 8 bases left in between. Germline CDR1 reads SGHRS; CDR2 reads YFSETQ. The CDR3 consists of 15 residues. This CDR3 is CASSLRGISYNEQFF. CDR3 sequence (DNA): TGCGCCAGCAGCTTGCGCGGAATCTCCTACAATGAGCAGTTCTTC.

CDR3 sequence: CSVGWDETQYF. CDR3 DNA sequence: TGCAGCGTTGGTTGGGATGAGACCCAGTACTTC. The chain recombines TRBV29-1 with TRBJ2-5, with D uncertain. Between the trimmed V and J ends, which lost 4 bases and 5 bases, there was a span of 8 bases. This CDR3 spans 11 amino acids. Per germline, CDR1 SQVTM and CDR2 ANQGSEA.

The sample holds many counts of this clonotype. The chain links TRBV5-1 to TRBJ2-5; 11 positions agree with TRBD2. CDR1 is SGHRS and CDR2 is YFSETQ in the germline V gene. The CDR3 has 15 residues. The junction had 4 bases not matched to a gene; V was cut back by 3 bases and J by 3 bases. The CDR3 DNA follows: TGCGCCAGCAGCTCGACTAGCGGGGTTAAAGAGACCCAGTACTTC. It codes for CASSSTSGVKETQYF.

The chain links TRBV30 to TRBJ1-2, with TRBD1 as a possible D gene (6 bases). Looked up from germline, CDR1 is GTSNPN and CDR2 is SVGIG (reference sequence). This CDR3 region has 16 residues. V was cut by 4 bases and J by 5 bases, with 23 bases left in between. Here the CDR3 DNA reads TGTGCCTGGACCCCCCGGGGGGCGAAGGGGACGTATGGCTACACCTTC. Translated, it gives CAWTPRGAKGTYGYTF.

V is TRBV27 and J is TRBJ2-1; a possible D gene is TRBD2 (5 bases). In germline, CDR1 is MNHEY, CDR2 SMNVEV (reference sequence). V lost 0 bases and J 5 bases, leaving 8 bases between the germline ends. The CDR3 totals 14 residues. This chain's CDR3 is CASSLSSANNEQFF. The CDR3 DNA follows: TGTGCCAGCAGTTTATCTAGCGCCAACAATGAGCAGTTCTTC.

This clonotype has more than one count but fewer than ten. This chain links TRBV12-3 or TRBV12-4 with TRBJ2-7, with D tentatively TRBD1 or TRBD2 (5 bases each). Trimming pared 3 bases from V and 2 bases from J, leaving 14 bases between. The CDR3 length is 15 residues. The CDR3, as DNA: TGTGCCAGCAGTTTTACAGTGGGGACCACCTACGAGCAGTACTTC. Its translation is CASSFTVGTTYEQYF.

The chain employs TRBV7-9 and TRBJ1-4; D possibly corresponds to TRBD1 (6 bases). The CDR3 extends over 14 amino acids. V was pared by 2 bases and J by 5 bases, with 9 bases between. CDR1 and CDR2 from the germline V gene are SEHNR and FQNEAQ (reference sequence). The chain's CDR3 is CASSLTGLNEKLFF. DNA for the CDR3: TGTGCCAGCAGCTTAACAGGGTTGAATGAAAAACTGTTTTTT.

In its sample, this clonotype was seen a few times. V and J are TRBV20-1 and TRBJ1-5; TRBD1 aligns across 9 bases. CDR1 is DFQATT, CDR2 SNEGSKA, per germline (reference sequence). Trimming at V came to 1 base and at J to 5 bases, leaving 6 bases not matched to a gene. The CDR3 runs 15 residues. The CDR3 DNA follows: TGCAGTGCTAGAGCCCCGACAGGGGGGGATCAGCCCCAGCATTTT. Its translation is CSARAPTGGDQPQHF.

This clonotype was seen at least ten times. The chain couples TRBV29-1 to TRBJ2-1; possibly TRBD2 for D (6 bases). The CDR3 is 14 residues long. Trimming stripped 5 bases from V and 5 bases from J, with 16 bases between. CDR1 and CDR2 (germline): SQVTM, ANQGSEA. The CDR3 nucleotides read TGCAGCGTTCGTGTGCGGGATTTCAACAATGAGCAGTTCTTC. Translation gives CSVRVRDFNNEQFF.